This entry features one T cell receptor (beta chain) sequence. This sample was taken from a study of blood T cell repertoires in COVID-19. Study at large: COVID-19 samples, acute and convalescent, were from the United States, Italy and Spain. Sample material is recorded as cDNA or gDNA derived from T cells, B-cell-depleted T cells, or PBMCs.

Followed over time, Seattle patients had been enrolled while infection was active. The CDR3 consists of 14 residues. Germline-derived CDR1 and CDR2 are ENHRY and SYGVKD. Between the trimmed V and J ends, which lost 3 bases and 6 bases, there was a span of 15 bases. The data were produced by immunoSEQ multiplex PCR, yet TCRdb's version contains in-frame clones alone and is incomplete. Of a few hundred thousand clones detected, about 93% appear once; the ten largest clones hold more than 6%. J is TRBJ2-7 and V is TRBV10-3; D is possibly TRBD2 (5 bases). This receptor was taken from a woman in her twenties or thirties with COVID-19, enrolled during active disease. Sequences were obtained from peripheral blood. CDR3 sequence: CAISDSGKGFEQYF. CDR3 bases: TGTGCCATCAGTGACAGCGGTAAAGGATTCGAGCAGTACTTC.